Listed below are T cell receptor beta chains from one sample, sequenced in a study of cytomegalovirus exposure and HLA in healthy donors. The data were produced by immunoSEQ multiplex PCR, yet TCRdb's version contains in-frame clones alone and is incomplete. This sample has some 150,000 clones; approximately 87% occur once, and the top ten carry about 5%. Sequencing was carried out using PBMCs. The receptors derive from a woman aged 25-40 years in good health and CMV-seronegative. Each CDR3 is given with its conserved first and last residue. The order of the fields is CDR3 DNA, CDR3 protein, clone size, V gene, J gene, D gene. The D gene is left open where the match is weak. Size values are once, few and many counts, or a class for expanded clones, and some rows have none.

CDR3nt: TGTGCCAGCAGCTCCGGACTGATTTACGAGCAGTACTTC
CDR3aa: CASSSGLIYEQYF
abundance: once
v_gene: TRBV7-2
j_gene: TRBJ2-7
d_gene: .

CDR3nt: TGTGCCTGGGCCCAACTGACTAGCGGGGCTATGAACACCGGGGAGCTGTTTTTT
CDR3aa: CAWAQLTSGAMNTGELFF
abundance: .
v_gene: TRBV30
j_gene: TRBJ2-2
d_gene: TRBD2

CDR3nt: TGTGCCAGCAGTTGGGACACCCCGAACATTCAGTACTTC
CDR3aa: CASSWDTPNIQYF
abundance: few
v_gene: TRBV28
j_gene: TRBJ2-4
d_gene: .

CDR3nt: TGTGCCAGCAGCTTAGTGGCGGGGGGGGACACAGATACGCAGTATTTT
CDR3aa: CASSLVAGGDTDTQYF
abundance: .
v_gene: TRBV11-2
j_gene: TRBJ2-3
d_gene: TRBD2

CDR3nt: TGTGCCAGCTCACCCGGGACAGGGACTGGAAACACCATATATTTT
CDR3aa: CASSPGTGTGNTIYF
abundance: .
v_gene: TRBV18
j_gene: TRBJ1-3
d_gene: TRBD1

CDR3nt: TGTGCCAGCAGCCCCGGAGGGACAGGGATAAGCACTGAAGCTTTCTTT
CDR3aa: CASSPGGTGISTEAFF
abundance: .
v_gene: TRBV5-4
j_gene: TRBJ1-1
d_gene: TRBD1

CDR3nt: TGTGCCAGCAGTGGGGCTAGCGGGAGCTCAAACCACGAGCAGTACTTC
CDR3aa: CASSGASGSSNHEQYF
abundance: .
v_gene: TRBV2
j_gene: TRBJ2-7
d_gene: TRBD2

CDR3nt: TGTGCCAGCAGTTGGTTGCGTAGGGACAGAATAATAGCCAAAAACATTCAGTACTTC
CDR3aa: CASSWLRRDRIIAKNIQYF
abundance: .
v_gene: TRBV6-9
j_gene: TRBJ2-4
d_gene: TRBD1

CDR3nt: TGTGCCAGCAGCCTGCTTGACAGGGCGGGAACTGAAGCTTTCTTT
CDR3aa: CASSLLDRAGTEAFF
abundance: .
v_gene: TRBV28
j_gene: TRBJ1-1
d_gene: TRBD1

CDR3nt: TGTGCCACCAGCAGAGATGCGATGAACACTGAAGCTTTCTTT
CDR3aa: CATSRDAMNTEAFF
abundance: .
v_gene: TRBV15
j_gene: TRBJ1-1
d_gene: .

CDR3nt: TGTGCCAGCAGCGTAGCAAGCGGGGGGGCCTACAATGAGCAGTTCTTC
CDR3aa: CASSVASGGAYNEQFF
abundance: .
v_gene: TRBV9
j_gene: TRBJ2-1
d_gene: TRBD2

CDR3nt: TGCGCCAGCAGCTTGCAGGGGCGAGATATGAACACTGAAGCTTTCTTT
CDR3aa: CASSLQGRDMNTEAFF
abundance: .
v_gene: TRBV5-1
j_gene: TRBJ1-1
d_gene: .

CDR3nt: TGTGCCAGCAGCTCCCTGAGGGGGCAATATGGCTACACCTTC
CDR3aa: CASSSLRGQYGYTF
abundance: .
v_gene: TRBV11-2
j_gene: TRBJ1-2
d_gene: TRBD1

CDR3nt: TGTGCCAGCAGTGAGGAGTTATGGTCGGGCAGGGGGGACAATCAGCCCCAGCATTTT
CDR3aa: CASSEELWSGRGDNQPQHF
abundance: .
v_gene: TRBV6-1
j_gene: TRBJ1-5
d_gene: TRBD1

CDR3nt: TGTGCCAGCAGTTCAGGGGGCGCGGGGCAGCCCCAGCATTTT
CDR3aa: CASSSGGAGQPQHF
abundance: .
v_gene: TRBV28
j_gene: TRBJ1-5
d_gene: TRBD1

CDR3nt: TGTGGGACCGGGACAGGTTTGAGCAATGAGCAGTTCTTC
CDR3aa: CGTGTGLSNEQFF
abundance: once
v_gene: TRBV7-2
j_gene: TRBJ2-1
d_gene: TRBD1

CDR3nt: TGTGCCTGGGGGACAGCCGGTATTGAGACCCAGTACTTC
CDR3aa: CAWGTAGIETQYF
abundance: .
v_gene: TRBV30
j_gene: TRBJ2-5
d_gene: TRBD1

CDR3nt: TGTTCCAGCTCTCTGGCTAGGGAGACCCAGTACTTC
CDR3aa: CSSSLARETQYF
abundance: .
v_gene: TRBV7-9
j_gene: TRBJ2-5
d_gene: .

CDR3nt: TGTGCCTGGAGTGCCGGGACAGGGGGTGCCTATAGCAATCAGCCCCAGCATTTT
CDR3aa: CAWSAGTGGAYSNQPQHF
abundance: .
v_gene: TRBV30
j_gene: TRBJ1-5
d_gene: TRBD1

CDR3nt: TGCGCCAGCAGCCCCCTAGCGGGAGACTCTAGCACAGATACGCAGTATTTT
CDR3aa: CASSPLAGDSSTDTQYF
abundance: .
v_gene: TRBV5-1
j_gene: TRBJ2-3
d_gene: TRBD2

CDR3nt: TGTGCCAGCAGGACAGGGGACAATCAGCCCCAGCATTTT
CDR3aa: CASRTGDNQPQHF
abundance: .
v_gene: TRBV6-1
j_gene: TRBJ1-5
d_gene: TRBD1

CDR3nt: TGTGCCAGCAGTTTCGGACTAGCGGGAGCCTACGAGCAGTACTTC
CDR3aa: CASSFGLAGAYEQYF
abundance: .
v_gene: TRBV27
j_gene: TRBJ2-7
d_gene: TRBD2

CDR3nt: TGTGCCAGCGGACGCCCGGGACAGCCCTACGAGCAGTACTTC
CDR3aa: CASGRPGQPYEQYF
abundance: .
v_gene: TRBV27
j_gene: TRBJ2-7
d_gene: TRBD1

CDR3nt: TGTGCCAGCAGCCCGGGACAGGCGAACACCGGGGAGCTGTTTTTT
CDR3aa: CASSPGQANTGELFF
abundance: once
v_gene: TRBV9
j_gene: TRBJ2-2
d_gene: TRBD1

CDR3nt: TGTGCCAGCAGTACAGGGGGCGAGCAGTACTTC
CDR3aa: CASSTGGEQYF
abundance: .
v_gene: TRBV6-5
j_gene: TRBJ2-7
d_gene: TRBD1

CDR3nt: TGTGCCAGCAGCTTAATGGTAGTCCGCCGACAGGGAAACTATGGCTACACCTTC
CDR3aa: CASSLMVVRRQGNYGYTF
abundance: .
v_gene: TRBV7-2
j_gene: TRBJ1-2
d_gene: TRBD1

CDR3nt: TGTGCCAGCAGCGTTCCCAACAGGGAATATAAAACTAATGAAAAACTGTTTTTT
CDR3aa: CASSVPNREYKTNEKLFF
abundance: .
v_gene: TRBV13
j_gene: TRBJ1-4
d_gene: .

CDR3nt: TGTGCCAGCAGTTACGGACAACTCTACGAGCAGTACTTC
CDR3aa: CASSYGQLYEQYF
abundance: .
v_gene: TRBV6-5
j_gene: TRBJ2-7
d_gene: .

CDR3nt: TGTGCCAGCAGCCAAGACAGGGGCTATGAGCAGTTCTTC
CDR3aa: CASSQDRGYEQFF
abundance: .
v_gene: TRBV16
j_gene: TRBJ2-1
d_gene: TRBD1

CDR3nt: TGTGCCAGCAGCTTAACACCCGGGACAGGGGTCTACGAGCAGTACTTC
CDR3aa: CASSLTPGTGVYEQYF
abundance: once
v_gene: TRBV5-5
j_gene: TRBJ2-7
d_gene: TRBD1

CDR3nt: TGCGCCAGCAGCGTTGACTTAGACACTGAAGCTTTCTTT
CDR3aa: CASSVDLDTEAFF
abundance: .
v_gene: TRBV5-1
j_gene: TRBJ1-1
d_gene: .

CDR3nt: TGTGCCAGCAGCCGCGGAGGGTCGTTTGAAACTGAAGCTTTCTTT
CDR3aa: CASSRGGSFETEAFF
abundance: .
v_gene: TRBV28
j_gene: TRBJ1-1
d_gene: .

CDR3nt: TGTGCCACCAGGGACAGGGGAGGCACTGAAGCTTTCTTT
CDR3aa: CATRDRGGTEAFF
abundance: .
v_gene: TRBV10-3
j_gene: TRBJ1-1
d_gene: TRBD1

CDR3nt: TGTGCCAGTAGTATACGCCTAGCGGGAGAGTACGAGCAGTACTTC
CDR3aa: CASSIRLAGEYEQYF
abundance: .
v_gene: TRBV19
j_gene: TRBJ2-7
d_gene: TRBD2

CDR3nt: TGTGCCAGCAGCTTAGAACGGGGAGACTATGGCTACACCTTC
CDR3aa: CASSLERGDYGYTF
abundance: .
v_gene: TRBV7-2
j_gene: TRBJ1-2
d_gene: .

CDR3nt: TGTGCCAGCTCTCTAAAACCGGGACAGGGGAACTATGGCTACACCTTC
CDR3aa: CASSLKPGQGNYGYTF
abundance: .
v_gene: TRBV18
j_gene: TRBJ1-2
d_gene: TRBD1

CDR3nt: TGTGCCAGCAGTTCCCCAGGTGCAACTAATGAAAAACTGTTTTTT
CDR3aa: CASSSPGATNEKLFF
abundance: .
v_gene: TRBV28
j_gene: TRBJ1-4
d_gene: .

CDR3nt: TGTGCCAGTAGTGGCCCGGGACAGATCTTCGGGGAGCTGTTTTTT
CDR3aa: CASSGPGQIFGELFF
abundance: .
v_gene: TRBV19
j_gene: TRBJ2-2
d_gene: TRBD1

CDR3nt: TGTGCCAGCAGTGGAAGGGAGGGTGAAAAACTGTTTTTT
CDR3aa: CASSGREGEKLFF
abundance: .
v_gene: TRBV2
j_gene: TRBJ1-4
d_gene: .

CDR3nt: TGTGCCTGGAGTGTACATCCGTCCCCGGGTGATACGCAGTATTTT
CDR3aa: CAWSVHPSPGDTQYF
abundance: .
v_gene: TRBV30
j_gene: TRBJ2-3
d_gene: .

CDR3nt: TGTGCCAGCAGTGACCGTGGGATGAACAGGGGTGGGCCTGAAGCTTTCTTT
CDR3aa: CASSDRGMNRGGPEAFF
abundance: .
v_gene: TRBV6-1
j_gene: TRBJ1-1
d_gene: TRBD1

CDR3nt: TGCGCCAGCAGCCAAGAGGGCCTCGGGAGCGCCTACGAGCAGTACTTC
CDR3aa: CASSQEGLGSAYEQYF
abundance: .
v_gene: TRBV4-3
j_gene: TRBJ2-7
d_gene: .